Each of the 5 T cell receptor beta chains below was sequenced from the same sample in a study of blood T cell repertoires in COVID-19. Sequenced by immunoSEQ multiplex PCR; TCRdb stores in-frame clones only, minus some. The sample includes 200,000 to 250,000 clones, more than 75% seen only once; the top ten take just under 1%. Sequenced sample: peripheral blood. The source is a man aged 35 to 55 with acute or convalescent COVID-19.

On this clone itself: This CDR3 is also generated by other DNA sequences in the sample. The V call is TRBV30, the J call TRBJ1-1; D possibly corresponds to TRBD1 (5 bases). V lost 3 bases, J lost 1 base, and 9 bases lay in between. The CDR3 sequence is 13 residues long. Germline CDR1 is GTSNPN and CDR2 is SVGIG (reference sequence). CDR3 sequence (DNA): TGTGCCTGGAGAAGGCAGGGGAACACTGAAGCTTTCTTT. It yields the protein CAWRRQGNTEAFF.

The DNA of the CDR3 is TGCGCCAGCAGTTCTTACTCGGACAGCTTCTACGAGCAGTACTTC. This sequence encodes CASSSYSDSFYEQYF. The chain is built from TRBV5-1 and TRBJ2-7; D may be TRBD1 (6 bases). The germline gives CDR1 SGHRS, CDR2 YFSETQ. V was shortened by 5 bases and J by 3 bases, with 18 bases between the two germline ends. CDR3 length: 15 residues.

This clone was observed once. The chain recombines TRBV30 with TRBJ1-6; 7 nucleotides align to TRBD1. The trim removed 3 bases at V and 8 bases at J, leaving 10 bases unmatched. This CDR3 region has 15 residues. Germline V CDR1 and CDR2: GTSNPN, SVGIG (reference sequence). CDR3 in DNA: TGTGCCTGGAGAGAAATCGACAGGGAGGATTCACCCCTCCACTTT. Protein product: CAWREIDREDSPLHF. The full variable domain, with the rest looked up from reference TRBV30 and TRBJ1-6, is SQTIHQWPATLVQPVGSPLSLECTVEGTSNPNLYWYRQAAGRGLQLLFYSVGIGQISSEVPQNLSASRPQDRQFILSSKKLLLSDSGFYLCAWREIDREDSPLHFGNGTRLTVT.

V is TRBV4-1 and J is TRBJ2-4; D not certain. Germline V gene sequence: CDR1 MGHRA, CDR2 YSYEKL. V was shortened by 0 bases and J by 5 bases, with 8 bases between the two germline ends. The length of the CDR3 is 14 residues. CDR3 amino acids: CASSQEQIQNIQYF. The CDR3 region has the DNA TGCGCCAGCAGCCAAGAGCAGATACAAAACATTCAGTACTTC.

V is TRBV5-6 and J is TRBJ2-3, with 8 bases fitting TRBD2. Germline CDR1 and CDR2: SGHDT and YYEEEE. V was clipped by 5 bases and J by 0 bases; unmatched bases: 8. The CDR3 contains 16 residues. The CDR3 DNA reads TGTGCCAGCAGTTTAAGCGGGGGAATAAGCACAGATACGCAGTATTTT. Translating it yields CASSLSGGISTDTQYF.